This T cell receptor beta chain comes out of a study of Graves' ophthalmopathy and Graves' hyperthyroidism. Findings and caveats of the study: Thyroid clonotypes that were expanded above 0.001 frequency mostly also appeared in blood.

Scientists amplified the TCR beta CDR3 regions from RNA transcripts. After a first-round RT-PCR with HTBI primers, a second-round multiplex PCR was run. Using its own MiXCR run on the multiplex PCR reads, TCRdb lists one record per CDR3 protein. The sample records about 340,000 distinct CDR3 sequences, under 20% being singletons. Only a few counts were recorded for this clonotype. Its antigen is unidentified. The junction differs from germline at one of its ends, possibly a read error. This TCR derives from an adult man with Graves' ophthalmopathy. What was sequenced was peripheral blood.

CDR3 loop: CNVESGTSDTGELFF. CDR3 DNA sequence: TGCAACGTTGAATCTGGGACCTCGGACACCGGGGAGCTGTTTTTT. This sequence joins TRBV29-1 and TRBJ2-2, with D possibly being TRBD1 or TRBD2 (5 bases each). The CDR3 has 15 residues. The germline V gene has CDR1 SQVTM and CDR2 ANQGSEA.